Here is one TCR beta chain with its context. Its antigen is unidentified. Method: immunoSEQ multiplex PCR; TCRdb's copy keeps in-frame clones and lacks some. The sample includes 36,000 or so clones, just under 80% of them seen just once. Repeated repertoire sampling spanned the course of chemoradiotherapy. This specimen comes from a study of chemoradiotherapy in HPV16-positive cancers. Study findings and constraints: During treatment, candidate HPV-specific clones and E7-related motifs expanded in tumor. In HPV16-positive patients, HPV-responsive T-cell expansion tracked better recurrence-free survival.

Germline V gives CDR1 MNHNS, CDR2 SASEGT. This CDR3 contains 17 residues. V lost 1 base and J lost 0; bases outside the gene matches: 8. Sample: blood, taken from a patient who underwent chemoradiotherapy. The chain has TRBV6-1 and TRBJ1-1; 7 bases line up with TRBD1. The clonotype originates from a human donor with HPV-associated anogenital cancer. The CDR3 region is CASSEVRGGYMNTEAFF. The CDR3 coding sequence is TGTGCCAGCAGTGAAGTTCGAGGGGGCTATATGAACACTGAAGCTTTCTTT.